Presented here are 17 T cell receptor beta chains from one specimen sequenced in a study of shared clonotypes between healthy human individuals. Using immunoSEQ multiplex PCR, the repertoire was profiled, and TCRdb retains in-frame clones only, with some absent. The table includes about 96,000 clones, around 47% detected once. Sequencing was done on a sample of PBMCs. The receptors here all came from a woman in her 40s in good health. Some clones in this sample may be carry-over from other donors' samples.

The J gene is TRBJ2-1, the V gene TRBV25-1; D not certain. Germline V CDR1 and CDR2: MGHDK, SYGVNS. The CDR3 totals 11 residues. Trimming took 2 bases from V and 12 from J, leaving 8 bases between them. CDR3 sequence reads: CASSEAQTQFF. In DNA, the CDR3 is TGTGCCAGCAGTGAAGCCCAAACGCAGTTCTTC.

With respect to this clone: Given the absence of the conserved phenylalanine or tryptophan at the CDR3 end, a read error is likely. The chain couples TRBV30 to TRBJ2-7, with a tentative D call TRBD2 (5 bases). The CDR3 consists of 17 residues. Between the trimmed V and J ends, which lost 1 base and 4 bases, there was a span of 23 bases. Germline assignment: CDR1 GTSNPN and CDR2 SVGIG (reference sequence). The CDR3 sequence is CAWSAGGFDDQNYEQYL. As DNA, the CDR3 is TGTGCCTGGAGTGCGGGCGGGTTCGATGACCAAAATTACGAGCAGTACCTC.

The chain recombines TRBV27 with TRBJ2-7; D possibly corresponds to TRBD1 (5 bases). Trimming shortened V by 2 bases and J by 2 bases, and 10 bases separated the two germline ends. This CDR3 contains 14 residues. Germline V gene lookup returns CDR1 MNHEY and CDR2 SMNVEV (reference sequence). The DNA for the CDR3 is TGTGCCAGCAGTTTAGGGGCAGGGCCCTACGAGCAGTACTTC. It encodes CASSLGAGPYEQYF.

This clone was detected a few times. The same CDR3 arises from other DNA sequences in this sample as well. This chain uses TRBV4-1 with TRBJ1-4, with no clear D. This CDR3 is built from 15 residues. V lost 0 bases and J 7 bases, leaving 12 bases between the germline ends. Germline CDR1 reads MGHRA; CDR2 reads YSYEKL. The CDR3 loop is CASSQEARGGEKLFF. The CDR3 nucleotides are TGCGCCAGCAGCCAAGAGGCACGGGGAGGTGAAAAACTGTTTTTT.

Points on this clone: This may arise from a read error, as a much more abundant clone is one base away. V gene TRBV28 combines with J gene TRBJ1-2, with D possibly matching TRBD1 (5 bases). Germline assignment: CDR1 MDHEN and CDR2 SYDVKM. V shed 5 bases and J shed 8 bases, with 18 bases lying between them. The CDR3 totals 14 residues. The CDR3 loop is CASSQAGTAEGYTF. DNA for the CDR3: TGTGCCAGCAGTCAGGCCGGGACCGCTGAAGGCTACACCTTC.

Turning to this clone: A read error may be the cause here, since a much bigger clone is one base away. The gene calls are TRBV18 and TRBJ2-7, with a weak D call TRBD2 (6 bases). CDR3 length: 11 residues. Germline CDR1 reads KGHSH; CDR2 reads LQKENI. CDR3 nucleotide sequence: TGTGCCAGCTCAAAGGACTACGAGCAGCACTTC. This gives the protein CASSKDYEQHF.

Points on this clone: A far bigger clonotype differs at one base, so this is likely a read error. The missing conserved phenylalanine or tryptophan at the end of this CDR3 makes a read error likely. The chain combines TRBV9 with TRBJ2-7, with 8 bases lining up with TRBD2. Trimming cost V 0 bases and J 5 bases; bases outside gene matches: 4. The CDR3 extends over 14 amino acids. The germline gives CDR1 SGDLS, CDR2 YYNGEE. CDR3 region: CASSVDGRGNEQYL. Here the CDR3 DNA reads TGTGCCAGCAGCGTAGACGGGAGGGGCAACGAGCAGTACCTC.

This clone was recorded once. The chain recombines TRBV29-1 with TRBJ2-1; 10 bases match TRBD2. Germline CDR1 SQVTM, CDR2 ANQGSEA. The CDR3 covers 12 residues. J was trimmed by 6 bases and V by 8 bases; bases with no gene match: 4. The DNA for the CDR3 is TGCAGCCCTAGACTAGCGGGCAATGAGCAGTTCTTC. This sequence encodes CSPRLAGNEQFF.

This chain joins TRBV2 and TRBJ2-4; tentatively, D is TRBD2 (5 bases). The V and J ends lost 6 bases and 5 bases respectively, with 14 bases between them. The V gene's germline CDR1 is SNHLY and CDR2 FYNNEI. The CDR3 loop spans 14 amino acids. This CDR3 reads CASSGIARENIQYF. The CDR3 DNA reads TGTGCCAGCAGCGGGATAGCTAGGGAAAACATTCAGTACTTC.

The table lists this clone with many counts. V usage is TRBV2 and J usage is TRBJ2-7, with 13 nucleotides matching TRBD2. With V trimmed by 5 bases and J by 0 bases, 7 bases remained unmatched. The CDR3 totals 17 residues. Germline CDR1 SNHLY, CDR2 FYNNEI. The CDR3 DNA follows: TGTGCCAGCAGTAGACTAGCGGGAGGCCGAAGCTCCTACGAGCAGTACTTC. Translation: CASSRLAGGRSSYEQYF.

There are many counts of this clone. V gene TRBV28 combines with J gene TRBJ1-5; 9 bases are shared with TRBD1. Trimming took 8 bases from V and 2 from J; bases not matched to a gene: 4. The CDR3 spans 14 residues. Germline V gene data show CDR1 as MDHEN and CDR2 as SYDVKM. The CDR3 DNA sequence: TGTGCCAGCGCTACAGGGGGCGGCAATCAGCCCCAGCATTTT. This codes for CASATGGGNQPQHF.

The chain carries TRBV6-1 and TRBJ1-5; D perhaps matches TRBD1 (6 bases). Germline-derived CDR1 and CDR2 are MNHNS and SASEGT. CDR3 length: 15 amino acids. The germline V and J ends were trimmed by 1 base and 2 bases, with 9 bases remaining between them. The chain's CDR3 is CASSEEAGGNQPQHF. The CDR3 region has the DNA TGTGCCAGCAGTGAAGAAGCAGGGGGCAATCAGCCCCAGCATTTT.

This clone qualifies as medium-sized (0.01 to 0.1%). The CDR3 bases are TGTGCCTGGACAGTCACAATGGGGCGGCTTGAAGCTTTCTTT. Encoded protein: CAWTVTMGRLEAFF. The genes are TRBV30 and TRBJ1-1; TRBD1 is a possible D gene (5 bases). The V and J ends lost 4 bases and 7 bases respectively, with 19 bases between them. The CDR3 runs 14 residues. Germline V gives CDR1 GTSNPN, CDR2 SVGIG (reference sequence).

As for this clone: It is likely a read error: a sequence one base away is far more abundant. The chain uses TRBV7-9 and TRBJ2-7, with D perhaps TRBD2 (5 bases). The germline CDR1 and CDR2 sequences are SEHNR and FQNEAQ (reference sequence). The CDR3 spans 14 residues. The CDR3 loop is CASSLDGKSYERYF. In DNA, the CDR3 is TGTGCCAGCAGCTTAGACGGGAAATCCTACGAGCGGTACTTC.

This sequence joins TRBV6-5 and TRBJ2-5, with 7 bases aligning to TRBD1. Germline V gives CDR1 MNHEY, CDR2 SVGAGI. The CDR3 sequence is 12 residues long. With V trimmed by 9 bases and J by 5 bases, 6 bases remained unmatched. This CDR3 reads CASSGGLETQYF. Written as DNA, the CDR3 is TGTGCCAGTTCAGGGGGTCTTGAGACCCAGTACTTC.

As concerns this clone: An end of the junction differs from the germline gene, which may be a read error. V gene TRBV10-3 combines with J gene TRBJ1-5, with D unclear. Germline V gives CDR1 ENHRY, CDR2 SYGVKD. The CDR3 sequence is 13 residues long. This chain's CDR3 is CASSPDSNQPQHF. The CDR3 nucleotides are TGTGCCAGCAGTCCGGACAGCAATCAGCCCCAGCATTTT.

In this sample, this clone turned up many times. V and J are TRBV27 and TRBJ2-1, with D possibly TRBD2 on 5 matching bases. The V end lost 0 bases, the J end lost 8 bases, and 5 bases lay between the germline ends. The CDR3 is 12 residues long. The germline gives CDR1 MNHEY, CDR2 SMNVEV (reference sequence). The CDR3 here is CASSLSRDEQFF. CDR3 sequence (DNA): TGTGCCAGCAGTTTATCGCGGGATGAGCAGTTCTTC.